Presented here are 20 T cell receptor beta chains from one specimen sequenced in a study of control samples from healthy donors and cancer patients. TCRdb's copy holds only in-frame clones and misses some; the assay was immunoSEQ multiplex PCR. The sample carries 100,000 to 130,000 clones, approximately 84% recorded once. Sequenced: blood. These TCRs come from a man aged 18 to 29 in good health.

Note on this clone: The junction and the germline gene differ at one end; a read error may be behind it. CDR3 loop: CASGLVPSGVTDMQYF. The DNA for the CDR3 is TGTGCTAGTGGTTTGGTCCCTAGCGGGGTAACAGATATGCAGTATTTT. The rearrangement uses TRBV12-5 and TRBJ2-3, with TRBD2 matching 9 bases. This CDR3 is built from 16 residues. Germline CDR1 reads LGHNT; CDR2 reads FRNRAP.

J is TRBJ2-3 and V is TRBV3-1 (or the pseudogene TRBV3-2); 7 bases map to TRBD2. The trim removed 6 bases at V and 3 bases at J, leaving 12 bases unmatched. This CDR3 is built from 16 residues. CDR1 and CDR2 from the germline V gene are LGHDT and YNNKEL (reference sequence). CDR3 nucleotides: TGTGCCAGCAGTCATAGAGCGGGGTCCGGGACAGATACGCAGTATTTT. Encoded protein: CASSHRAGSGTDTQYF.

This clone was seen more than once but under ten times. The V and J genes are TRBV19 and TRBJ1-5; a weak D match, TRBD1 (6 bases). V lost 4 bases, J lost 4 bases, and 11 bases lay in between. Germline values: CDR1 LNHDA, CDR2 SQIVND (reference sequence). CDR3 length: 14 residues. DNA for the CDR3: TGTGCCAGTAGTAGGCAGGGGTTGAATCAGCCCCAGCATTTT. Protein sequence: CASSRQGLNQPQHF.

The CDR3 bases are TGTGCCAGCAGCTTTAGCCCTAGCGGGGATACAGATACGCAGTATTTT. This translates into CASSFSPSGDTDTQYF. The chain couples TRBV11-1 to TRBJ2-3; TRBD2 matches 9 bases. There are 16 residues in the CDR3. Germline V CDR1 and CDR2: SGHAT, FQDESV (reference sequence). V lost 3 bases to trimming and J lost 3 bases; unmatched junction nucleotides: 7.

The chain couples TRBV5-1 to TRBJ1-1; 11 positions match TRBD1. Germline V lookup: CDR1 SGHRS, CDR2 YFSETQ. The CDR3 length is 15 residues. With 2 bases clipped from V and 6 bases from J, the junction kept 6 bases outside the gene matches. The CDR3 DNA is TGCGCCAGCAGCTTTGGACAGGGGGCGTACGCTGAAGCTTTCTTT. Protein product: CASSFGQGAYAEAFF.

This clone has only one observation. V is TRBV19 and J is TRBJ1-5; weak D call: TRBD1 (6 bases). Germline V CDR1 and CDR2: LNHDA, SQIVND (reference sequence). This CDR3 is built from 13 residues. Between the trimmed V and J ends, which lost 6 bases and 2 bases, there was a span of 8 bases. In DNA, the CDR3 is TGTGCCAGTAGGTGGACAGGCAATCAGCCCCAGCATTTT. Translation gives CASRWTGNQPQHF.

The V gene is TRBV25-1, the J gene TRBJ2-1; unclear D gene. CDR3 length equals 13 residues. The V end was cut by 2 bases, the J end by 8 bases, with 10 bases between. CDR1 MGHDK and CDR2 SYGVNS come from the germline V gene. In nucleotides, the CDR3 is TGTGCCAGCAGTGAAAATCTTTGGCATGAGCAGTTCTTC. It is translated as CASSENLWHEQFF.

This chain uses TRBV6-2 or TRBV6-3 with TRBJ1-1, with 11 bases fitting TRBD1. The CDR3 has 19 residues. J was trimmed by 2 bases and V by 1 base; bases with no gene match: 12. Germline assignment: CDR1 MNHEY and CDR2 SVGEGT. DNA of the CDR3: TGTGCCAGCAGTTACTGGGACAGGGGGGGCGCGGTGGAAAACACTGAAGCTTTCTTT. Translating it yields CASSYWDRGGAVENTEAFF.

This chain links TRBV5-4 with TRBJ1-1; D not certain. V was clipped by 5 bases and J by 5 bases, with 13 bases between them. CDR1 SGHNT and CDR2 YYREEE come from the germline V gene (reference sequence). The CDR3 runs to 13 residues. The CDR3 sequence: CASSGGRETEAFF. In DNA form, the CDR3 reads TGTGCCAGCAGTGGTGGGAGGGAGACTGAAGCTTTCTTT.

The chain links TRBV30 to TRBJ1-2, with D uncertain. Germline loops: CDR1 GTSNPN, CDR2 SVGIG (reference sequence). CDR3 size: 15 residues. Trimming took off 0 bases at V and 4 bases at J, with 15 bases between the two ends. Here the CDR3 reads CAWSVGGVASYGYTF. In nucleotides, the CDR3 is TGTGCCTGGAGTGTAGGTGGGGTAGCTTCCTATGGCTACACCTTC.

The chain uses TRBV12-2 and TRBJ1-1; TRBD1 was called by the table and not checked on the DNA. TRBV12-2 is a pseudogene segment. The CDR3 has 15 residues. Here the CDR3 reads CASRLGRQPNTEAFF. CDR3 DNA sequence: TGTGCAAGTCGCTTAGGGCGACAGCCGAACACTGAAGCTTTCTTT.

The genes are TRBV29-1 and TRBJ2-1; no firm D call. The CDR3 has 12 residues. The V end was cut by 4 bases, the J end by 5 bases, with 9 bases between. Germline V CDR1 and CDR2: SQVTM, ANQGSEA. The CDR3 nucleotides are TGCAGCGTTGCGGGCGCAGACAATGAGCAGTTCTTC. Its translation: CSVAGADNEQFF.

J is TRBJ1-5 and V is TRBV19; 12 bases match TRBD1. From germline, CDR1 is LNHDA and CDR2 SQIVND (reference sequence). CDR3 length equals 15 residues. Losses at the gene ends were 6 bases for V and 2 bases for J; bases not matched to a gene: 2. CDR3 sequence reads: CASSGTGGRNQPQHF. The CDR3 bases are TGTGCCAGTAGCGGGACAGGGGGCCGCAATCAGCCCCAGCATTTT.

CDR3 nucleotides: TGTGCCAGCAGCTTATCGTGGAGCGGGGGGGCTAGCACAGATACGCAGTATTTT. Translation: CASSLSWSGGASTDTQYF. The V gene is TRBV7-2, the J gene TRBJ2-3; 10 positions match TRBD2. CDR3 size: 18 residues. Germline V lookup: CDR1 SGHTA, CDR2 FQGNSA. Trimming cost V 2 bases and J 0 bases; bases outside gene matches: 8.

The chain employs TRBV7-9 and TRBJ1-2; 7 nucleotides match TRBD1. Germline assignment: CDR1 SEHNR and CDR2 FQNEAQ (reference sequence). V lost 0 bases, J lost 3 bases, and 7 bases stayed unmatched. This CDR3 is built from 16 residues. CDR3: CASSLAGTARYYGYTF. The CDR3 bases are TGTGCCAGCAGCTTAGCAGGGACAGCACGCTACTATGGCTACACCTTC. The variable domain in full, with the rest retrieved from reference TRBV7-9 and TRBJ1-2, is DTGVSQNPRHKITKRGQNVTFRCDPISEHNRLYWYRQTLGQGPEFLTYFQNEAQLEKSRLLSDRFSAERPKGSFSTLEIQRTEQGDSAMYLCASSLAGTARYYGYTFGSGTRLTVV.

The V call is TRBV4-1, the J call TRBJ2-5; 7 bases line up with TRBD2. This CDR3 is built from 15 residues. Germline-derived CDR1 and CDR2 are MGHRA and YSYEKL. V lost 0 bases and J lost 7; bases outside the gene matches: 8. This CDR3 is CASSQDRGGDGTQYF. The CDR3 nucleotides are TGCGCCAGCAGCCAAGATCGTGGGGGGGACGGGACCCAGTACTTC.

The chain employs TRBV5-6 and TRBJ1-4; 9 bases map to TRBD1. The germline gives CDR1 SGHDT, CDR2 YYEEEE. The CDR3 is 15 residues long. The V and J ends lost 5 bases and 7 bases, in that order; junction bases with no gene match: 9. The CDR3 DNA sequence: TGTGCCAGCAGGTATTCCGGGACAGGGCCTGAAAAACTGTTTTTT. Its translation is CASRYSGTGPEKLFF.

The chain is built from TRBV19 and TRBJ2-2; no clear D. This CDR3 has 16 amino acids. Trimming took off 3 bases at V and 1 base at J, with 12 bases between the two ends. Per germline, CDR1 LNHDA and CDR2 SQIVND (reference sequence). The CDR3 loop reads CASSIRGAGNTGELFF. The CDR3 nucleotides read TGTGCCAGTAGTATCCGAGGAGCAGGGAACACCGGGGAGCTGTTTTTT.

The gene calls are TRBV28 and TRBJ1-2; no clear D gene. V was pared by 8 bases and J by 4 bases, with 14 bases between. Germline CDR1 is MDHEN and CDR2 is SYDVKM. The CDR3 length is 13 residues. For the CDR3, the DNA is TGTGCCAGCGCCGACCGGGCCGCCTATGGCTACACCTTC. This codes for CASADRAAYGYTF.

This CDR3 is CASSYSVWAPQHF. CDR3 DNA: TGTGCCAGCAGTTACTCAGTTTGGGCGCCCCAGCATTTT. J is TRBJ1-5 and V is TRBV6-2 or TRBV6-3; D is unclear. Germline-derived CDR1 and CDR2 are MNHEY and SVGEGT. Trimming took 0 bases from V and 9 from J, leaving 9 bases between them. This CDR3 contains 13 residues.